The present TCR beta chain was sequenced within a study of beta chain features in type 1 diabetes. Regarding the study as a whole: Across all four CD4+ subsets, people with type 1 diabetes showed modestly shorter TCRB CDR3s. In type 1 diabetes patients, VDJ junctions had fewer insertions; deletions at these junctions were more frequent. It was among patients, rather than healthy donors, that naive, central memory and Treg TCRB repertoires appeared more similar.

The CDR3 spans 13 residues. V was cut by 4 bases and J by 5 bases, with 12 bases left in between. Germline assignment: CDR1 SGHRS and CDR2 YFSETQ. Every isolated RNA sample was fully reverse transcribed, so sequencing captured expressed TCRB transcripts. Only in-frame clones appear in the TCRdb table, and some are missing; sequencing was by immunoSEQ multiplex PCR. In the table there are 310,000 or so clones, roughly 8.8% of which are singletons. On average, the one heparinised blood draw given by each donor was roughly 100 mL. In all sorted populations, purity surpassed 95%. With respect to this clone: Its antigen is currently unknown.

The chain is built from TRBV5-1 and TRBJ2-5; D could derive from TRBD1 or TRBD2 (5 bases each). The receptor was isolated from a man aged 25-40 years with type 1 diabetes. Input material: central memory CD4+ T cells from blood. The CDR3 loop is CASSHEGLETQYF. The CDR3 DNA follows: TGCGCCAGCAGCCACGAGGGGTTGGAGACCCAGTACTTC.